This T cell receptor beta chain was recorded in a study of control samples from healthy donors and cancer patients. V gave up 10 bases and J gave up 1 base, with 16 bases separating them. This CDR3 comprises 14 residues. Germline V gives CDR1 MNHEY, CDR2 SVGAGI. The assay was immunoSEQ multiplex PCR, and TCRdb's table has in-frame clones only and misses some. The sample lists over 80,000 clones, roughly 80% occurring once. The chain carries TRBV6-5 and TRBJ1-1; possibly TRBD1 for D (5 bases). The material sequenced was blood. The receptor was derived from a man aged 25 to 40 in good health. CDR3 DNA: TGTGCCACCTTTCGCGGGGGTACGAACACTGAAGCTTTCTTT. Translating it yields CATFRGGTNTEAFF.